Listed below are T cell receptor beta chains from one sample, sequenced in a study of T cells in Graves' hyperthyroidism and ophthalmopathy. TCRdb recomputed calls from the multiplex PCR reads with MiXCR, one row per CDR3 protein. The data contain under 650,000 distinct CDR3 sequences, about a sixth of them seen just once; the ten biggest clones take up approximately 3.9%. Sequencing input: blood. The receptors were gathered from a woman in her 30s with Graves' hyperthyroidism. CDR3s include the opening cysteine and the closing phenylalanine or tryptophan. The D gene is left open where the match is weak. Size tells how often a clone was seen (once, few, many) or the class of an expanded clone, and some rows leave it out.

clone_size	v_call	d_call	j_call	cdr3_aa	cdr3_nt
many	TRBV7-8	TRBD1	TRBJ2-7	CASMPGQGAYEQYF	TGTGCCAGCATGCCGGGACAGGGGGCCTACGAGCAGTACTTC
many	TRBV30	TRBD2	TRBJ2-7	CAWSVPMAGVGYEQYF	TGTGCCTGGAGTGTACCGATGGCGGGAGTGGGCTACGAGCAGTACTTC
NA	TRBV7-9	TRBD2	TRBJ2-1	CASSSISGSSVSEQFF	TGTGCCAGCAGCTCCATTAGCGGGAGTTCAGTCAGTGAGCAGTTCTTC
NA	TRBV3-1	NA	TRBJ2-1	CASIQDRDEQFF	TGCGCCAGCATCCAAGATCGGGATGAGCAGTTCTTC
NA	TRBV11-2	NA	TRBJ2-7	CASSLIPRGTYEQYF	TGTGCCAGCAGCTTGATTCCCCGGGGAACCTACGAGCAGTACTTC
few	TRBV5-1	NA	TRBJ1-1	CASSLGRPNTEAFF	TGCGCCAGCAGCTTGGGACGGCCTAACACTGAAGCTTTCTTT
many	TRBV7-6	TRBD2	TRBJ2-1	CASRTGGGTSGFNEQFF	TGTGCCAGCAGGACGGGGGGCGGGACTAGCGGCTTCAATGAGCAGTTCTTC
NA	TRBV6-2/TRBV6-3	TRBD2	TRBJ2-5	CASSSLAYAPGTQYF	TGTGCCAGCAGTTCACTAGCGTACGCCCCTGGGACCCAGTACTTC
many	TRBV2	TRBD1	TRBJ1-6	CASSGTGGSPLHF	TGTGCCAGCTCCGGGACAGGGGGTTCACCCCTCCACTTT
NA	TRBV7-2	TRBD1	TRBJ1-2	CASSLAPQLQGARGYTF	TGTGCCAGCAGCTTAGCCCCCCAGCTCCAGGGGGCGCGGGGCTACACCTTC
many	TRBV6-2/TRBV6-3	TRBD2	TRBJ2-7	CASSTRFELAGKRTYEQYF	TGTGCCAGCAGTACTCGATTTGAGCTAGCGGGTAAACGAACCTACGAGCAGTACTTC
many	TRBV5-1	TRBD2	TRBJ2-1	CASSITSGYSYNEQFF	TGCGCCAGCAGCATCACTAGCGGGTACTCCTACAATGAGCAGTTCTTC
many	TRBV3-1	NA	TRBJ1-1	CASSQDPGWGMNTEAFF	TGTGCCAGCAGCCAAGACCCAGGGTGGGGGATGAACACTGAAGCTTTCTTT
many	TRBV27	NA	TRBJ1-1	CASSHPLGHTEAFF	TGTGCCAGCAGTCATCCCTTGGGGCACACTGAAGCTTTCTTT
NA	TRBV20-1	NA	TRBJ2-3	CSARDLSLAASTDTQYF	TGCAGTGCTAGAGATCTCAGCCTGGCGGCTAGCACAGATACGCAGTATTTT
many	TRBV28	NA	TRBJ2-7	CASSLISYEQYF	TGTGCCAGCTCCCTGATCTCCTACGAGCAGTACTTC
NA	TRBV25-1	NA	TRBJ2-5	CASSDSRQKETQYF	TGTGCCAGCAGTGACTCCCGACAGAAAGAGACCCAGTACTTC
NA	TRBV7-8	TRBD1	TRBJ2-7	CASSLQTGFGRYEQYF	TGTGCCAGCAGCTTACAGACAGGGTTCGGTCGCTACGAGCAGTACTTC
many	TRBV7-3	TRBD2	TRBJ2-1	CASSLNSLGLAENNEQFF	TGTGCCAGCAGCTTAAATTCCCTGGGACTAGCGGAGAACAATGAGCAGTTCTTC
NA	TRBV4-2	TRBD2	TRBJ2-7	CASSQGIGREGYEQYF	TGTGCCAGCAGCCAAGGCATTGGGCGGGAGGGTTACGAGCAGTACTTC
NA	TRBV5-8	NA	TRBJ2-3	CASSYRRTTLTQYF	TGTGCCAGCAGCTACCGGCGGACTACCCTTACGCAGTATTTT
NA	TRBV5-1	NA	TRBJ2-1	CASSWGDTEPQEQFF	TGCGCCAGCAGCTGGGGGGATACAGAACCCCAGGAGCAGTTCTTC